This TCR beta chain was captured in a study of T cell therapy after organ transplantation. The assay was immunoSEQ multiplex PCR, and TCRdb's table has in-frame clones only and misses some. This table has around 15,000 clones, roughly 87% appearing once. The V gene lost 2 bases and the J gene lost 4 bases, with 9 bases spanning the gap. The CDR3 has 14 amino acids. The germline V gene has CDR1 MNHEY and CDR2 SMNVEV (reference sequence). Time point meaning: 20-29 weeks after completion of therapy. Drug-resistant or recurrent cytomegalovirus affected these solid-organ transplant recipient patients. On this clone itself: The target antigen is unknown. This may stem from a read error, because a much larger clone lies one nucleotide away.

V usage is TRBV27 and J usage is TRBJ2-1; tentatively, D is TRBD1 or TRBD2 (6 bases each). The sequenced sample was CD8+ T cells from blood, obtained after autologous CMV-specific T cell therapy. The receptor comes from a human patient who had received a solid organ transplant and had CMV disease. Some T cells may trace back to the graft donor. CDR3 residues: CASSLGGGYNEQFF. The CDR3 DNA reads as TGTGCCAGCAGTTTAGGAGGGGGTTACAATGAGCAGTTCTTC.